This TCR beta chain was sequenced for a study of blood T cell repertoires in COVID-19. Overall study: T cells, B-cell-depleted T cells, or PBMCs provided the cDNA or gDNA that served as material.

The ends were cut back, 6 bases at V and 12 bases at J, with 36 bases in the middle. The germline gives CDR1 SNHLY, CDR2 FYNNEI. The CDR3 runs 19 residues. Libraries were prepared by immunoSEQ multiplex PCR; TCRdb keeps only in-frame clonotypes and omits some of them. Among 50,000 to 70,000 clones listed, 79% were seen once. The chain carries TRBV2 and TRBJ2-1; D possibly corresponds to TRBD2 (6 bases). This clonotype was obtained from a man between 60 and 75 years old with acute or convalescent COVID-19. Sequenced sample: peripheral blood. The CDR3 sequence: CASRGAGTLRSLGAGRQFF. Written as DNA, the CDR3 is TGTGCCAGCAGGGGTGCCGGGACTCTTCGGTCTCTGGGAGCTGGTCGGCAGTTCTTC.